The clone carrying this T cell receptor (beta chain) was detected only a few times. Its matching antigen is unknown. This specimen comes from a study of beta chain features in type 1 diabetes. The study reverse transcribed the entire isolated RNA, so it sequenced expressed TCRB transcripts. The method was immunoSEQ multiplex PCR; TCRdb's version includes in-frame clones alone and lacks a portion of them. The data hold about 700,000 clones, with around 15% observed a single time. There was one heparinised blood draw per donor, averaging roughly 120 mL. Sorting gave populations that all exceeded 95% purity. With 4 bases removed from V and 2 bases from J, the gap between germline ends came to 19 bases. In germline, CDR1 is MNHEY, CDR2 SMNVEV (reference sequence). CDR3 length equals 17 residues. Study-wide points: Because the template was cDNA, high-expressing cells might be over-represented. Sampled from patients, naive, central memory and Treg TCRB repertoires appeared more similar than those sampled from healthy donors. All four CD4+ subsets from Type 1 diabetes patients carried moderately but significantly shorter TCRB CDR3s.

The receptor was isolated from a man younger than 35 with type 1 diabetes. What was sequenced was naive CD4+ T cells from blood. The V gene is TRBV27, the J gene TRBJ2-3; the D gene is possibly TRBD1 (5 bases). In DNA, the CDR3 is TGTGCCAGCAGTTCGCCCCACACAGGTTACCACACAGATACGCAGTATTTT. Translated, it gives CASSSPHTGYHTDTQYF.